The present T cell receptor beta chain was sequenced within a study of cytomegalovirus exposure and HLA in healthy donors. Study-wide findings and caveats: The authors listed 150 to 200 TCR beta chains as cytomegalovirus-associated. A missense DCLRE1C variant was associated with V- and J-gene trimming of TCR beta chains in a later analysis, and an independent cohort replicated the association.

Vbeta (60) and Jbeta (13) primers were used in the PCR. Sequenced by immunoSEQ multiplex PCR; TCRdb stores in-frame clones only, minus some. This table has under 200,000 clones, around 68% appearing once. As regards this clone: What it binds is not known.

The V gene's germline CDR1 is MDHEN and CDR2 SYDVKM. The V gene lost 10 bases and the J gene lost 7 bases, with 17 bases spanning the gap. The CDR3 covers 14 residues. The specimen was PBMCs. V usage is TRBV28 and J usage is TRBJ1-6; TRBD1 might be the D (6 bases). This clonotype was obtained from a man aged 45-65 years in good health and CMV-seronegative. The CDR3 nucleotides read TGTGCCAACAAGGCGGGGGGCGCGAATTCACCCCTCCACTTT. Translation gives CANKAGGANSPLHF.